The present entry profiles one T cell receptor beta chain with its context. This clone has just one count. What antigen it recognizes has not been identified. Base qualities are not provided; no much larger clone lies one nucleotide away. Patients with a history of autoimmune disease or receiving systemic immunosuppression were excluded from the trial. In every dose cohort, peripheral blood was drawn for TCR sequencing at baseline, cycle 4 day 1, and cycle 7 day 1. The samples were taken from a phase I, first-in-human, multicenter, open-label dose-escalation trial of ivuxolimab. The trial enrolled adults with locally advanced or metastatic head and neck squamous cell, hepatocellular, melanoma or renal cell carcinoma. Before TCR sequencing, CD4+ and CD8+ T cells were separately sorted from peripheral blood. The CDR3 runs 13 residues from the cysteine to the phenylalanine. The sequence is cut down to CDR3 DNA, 39 bases in frame from base 1. Looking up the germline V gene yields CDR1 SGHRS and CDR2 YFSETQ. V is shortened by 0 bases, J by 1 base, and the region joining them spans 3 bases.

For sequencing of the TCRbeta CDR3 region, genomic DNA was extracted from the sorted cells. The immunoSEQ Assay was used for sequencing of TCRbeta CDR3 regions. The clones in this table, taken by TCRdb from immuneACCESS, are in-frame only. Not every clone is retained; where verified, under half of the shortfall comes from an unresolved V gene, and the cause of the rest is unknown. The sample has fewer than 75,000 clones on record, roughly 90% of them singletons. The top ten clonotypes cover 2.2% of the sample. The sample comes from a study of OX40 agonist ivuxolimab in advanced cancers. Broadly, across the study: Ivuxolimab was a fully human IgG2 agonistic monoclonal antibody targeting the costimulatory receptor OX40 (CD134). Intravenous ivuxolimab was administered to patients every 2 weeks at six dose levels: 0.01, 0.1, 0.3, 1.5, 3 and 10 mg/kg. Of the approximately 54 patients in dose escalation, 19 had hepatocellular carcinoma, some 15 had melanoma, 9 had renal cell carcinoma and 9 had head and neck cancer. A male proportion of 70% to 90% and a mean age of 60 years, ranging from 23 to 79, were recorded for the dose-escalation cohort. Patients were allowed to have had prior anti-PD-1, anti-PD-L1 or anti-CTLA-4 therapy, and 40% of the dose-escalation patients had previously received checkpoint inhibitors. Three dose-escalation patients achieved partial responses, one with hepatocellular carcinoma and two with cutaneous melanoma. Peripheral TCRbeta sequencing was intended to test whether TCR sequence diversity was altered and clonal T-cell expansion was caused by ivuxolimab. The paper describes the monotherapy dose-escalation part (N of about 54 patients) of the phase I trial of ivuxolimab.

General findings and caveats noted by the study authors: Which antigens the clonally expanded peripheral T cells were specific for was not determined. Partial responders in the 0.1-3.0 mg/kg groups had among the lowest normalized peripheral clonal expansion, especially among CD8+ T cells. At doses from 0.1 to 3.0 mg/kg, clonal expansion was seen in both CD4+ and CD8+ blood T cells between baseline and week 6. Low levels of normalized T-cell clonal expansion were also seen in some patients who did not respond. On average, CD8+ T cells showed more expanded clones than CD4+ T cells after ivuxolimab.

Here the chain combines TRBV5-1 and TRBJ2-3; the D gene is unclear. The material was CD4+ or CD8+ T cells sorted from blood, obtained in a trial of the OX40 agonist ivuxolimab. The receptor comes from an adult with an advanced solid tumor such as melanoma, head and neck, liver or kidney cancer. The CDR3 amino acid sequence is: CASSLEGTDTQYF. At the DNA level, the sequence is TGCGCCAGCAGCTTGGAAGGCACAGATACGCAGTATTTT.